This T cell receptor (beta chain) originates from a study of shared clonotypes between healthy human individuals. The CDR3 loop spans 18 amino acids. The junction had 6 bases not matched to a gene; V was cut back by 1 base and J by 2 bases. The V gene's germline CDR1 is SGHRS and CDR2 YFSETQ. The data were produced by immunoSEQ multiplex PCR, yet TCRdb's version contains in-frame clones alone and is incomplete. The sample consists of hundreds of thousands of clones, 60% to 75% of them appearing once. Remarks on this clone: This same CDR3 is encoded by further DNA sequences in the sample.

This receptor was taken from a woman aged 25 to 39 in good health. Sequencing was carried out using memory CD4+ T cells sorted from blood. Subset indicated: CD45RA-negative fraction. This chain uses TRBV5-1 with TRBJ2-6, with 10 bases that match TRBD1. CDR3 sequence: CASSLRGQGEAGANVLTF. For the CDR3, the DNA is TGCGCCAGCAGCTTGAGAGGACAGGGGGAGGCTGGGGCCAACGTCCTGACTTTC.